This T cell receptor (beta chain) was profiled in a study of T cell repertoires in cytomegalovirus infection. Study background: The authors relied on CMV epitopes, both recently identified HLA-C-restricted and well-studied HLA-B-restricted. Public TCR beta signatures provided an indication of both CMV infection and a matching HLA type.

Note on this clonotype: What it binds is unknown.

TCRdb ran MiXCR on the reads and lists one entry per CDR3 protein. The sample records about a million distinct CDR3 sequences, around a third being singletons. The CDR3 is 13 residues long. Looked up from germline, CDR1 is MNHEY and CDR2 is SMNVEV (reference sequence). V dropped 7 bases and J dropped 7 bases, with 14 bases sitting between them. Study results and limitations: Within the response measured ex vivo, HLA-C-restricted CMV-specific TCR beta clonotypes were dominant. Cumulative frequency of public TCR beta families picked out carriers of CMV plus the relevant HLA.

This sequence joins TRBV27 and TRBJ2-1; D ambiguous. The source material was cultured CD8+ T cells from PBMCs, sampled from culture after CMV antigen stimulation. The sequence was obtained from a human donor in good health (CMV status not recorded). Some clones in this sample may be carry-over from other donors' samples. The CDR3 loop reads CASTGEVSNEQFF. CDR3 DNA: TGTGCCAGCACCGGCGAGGTTTCGAATGAGCAGTTCTTC.